These 24 T cell receptor beta chains were sequenced from one sample in a study of blood T cell repertoires in COVID-19. TCRdb's copy holds only in-frame clones and misses some; the assay was immunoSEQ multiplex PCR. The table lists some 380,000 clones, 88% of them singletons. Sequenced material: PBMCs or T cells enriched from blood (not recorded which). Receptor source: a woman aged 40 to 50 with acute COVID-19.

The CDR3 DNA follows: TGTGCCAGCAACAGGGATGGGGGATGGGCAGATACGCAGTATTTT. It specifies CASNRDGGWADTQYF. This chain uses TRBV9 with TRBJ2-3, with a tentative D call TRBD1 (6 bases). Per germline, CDR1 SGDLS and CDR2 YYNGEE. Between the trimmed V and J ends, which lost 6 bases and 4 bases, there was a span of 18 bases. The CDR3 is 15 amino acids.

The chain links TRBV6-5 to TRBJ2-5; 9 bases are shared with TRBD1. The CDR3 sequence is 15 residues long. Per the germline V gene, CDR1 is MNHEY and CDR2 is SVGAGI. The ends lost 6 bases at V and 1 base at J; junction bases unmatched: 6. CDR3 DNA sequence: TGTGCCAGCAGACCCCTGACAGGGGGCCAAGAGACCCAGTACTTC. This gives the protein CASRPLTGGQETQYF.

The chain uses TRBV19 and TRBJ2-3, with D possibly matching TRBD2 (7 bases). Germline CDR1 reads LNHDA; CDR2 reads SQIVND (reference sequence). Trimming shortened V by 7 bases and J by 2 bases, and 13 bases separated the two germline ends. The CDR3 is made up of 14 amino acids. This CDR3 is CASNRGADTDTQYF. The CDR3 nucleotides read TGTGCCAGTAACCGGGGGGCGGACACAGATACGCAGTATTTT.

The V gene is TRBV5-1, the J gene TRBJ2-3; D not resolved. This CDR3 region has 14 residues. The V gene's germline CDR1 is SGHRS and CDR2 YFSETQ. The V and J ends lost 1 base and 2 bases respectively, with 8 bases between them. Here the CDR3 reads CASSLSGDTDTQYF. For the CDR3, the DNA is TGCGCCAGCAGCTTGTCCGGAGACACAGATACGCAGTATTTT. The whole variable domain, remainder taken from reference TRBV5-1 and TRBJ2-3, is KAGVTQTPRYLIKTRGQQVTLSCSPISGHRSVSWYQQTPGQGLQFLFEYFSETQRNKGNFPGRFSGRQFSNSRSEMNVSTLELGDSALYLCASSLSGDTDTQYFGPGTRLTVL.

The chain links TRBV7-9 to TRBJ2-3, with D possibly matching TRBD2 (6 bases). The CDR3 is made up of 17 amino acids. From germline, CDR1 is SEHNR and CDR2 FQNEAQ (reference sequence). Trimming shortened V by 5 bases and J by 0 bases, and 18 bases separated the two germline ends. In nucleotides, the CDR3 is TGTGCCAGCAGCCGACCGCGGGGCCCCTCTAGCACAGATACGCAGTATTTT. Protein: CASSRPRGPSSTDTQYF.

Remarks on this clone: Other DNA sequences from this sample encode an identical CDR3 as well. The chain is built from TRBV15 and TRBJ1-1; a weak D match, TRBD1 (5 bases). The CDR3 extends over 15 amino acids. V was pared by 0 bases and J by 0 bases, with 8 bases between. Germline V gene data show CDR1 as LNHNV and CDR2 as YYDKDF (reference sequence). The CDR3 sequence is CATSRDQGLNTEAFF. As DNA, the CDR3 is TGTGCCACCAGCAGAGACCAGGGCTTGAACACTGAAGCTTTCTTT.

The rearrangement uses TRBV7-9 and TRBJ1-1; TRBD1 might be the D (5 bases). The CDR3 contains 15 residues. Germline CDR1 and CDR2: SEHNR and FQNEAQ (reference sequence). V was shortened by 1 base and J by 1 base, with 10 bases between the two germline ends. CDR3 sequence: CASSLVGARNTEAFF. DNA of the CDR3: TGTGCCAGCAGCTTAGTAGGGGCGAGGAACACTGAAGCTTTCTTT.

The CDR3, as DNA: TGTGCCAGCGGGGGGGGGCCAAGAGATACGCAGTATTTT. Its translation: CASGGGPRDTQYF. The rearrangement links TRBV5-4 to TRBJ2-3, with a tentative D call TRBD2 (7 bases). From germline, CDR1 is SGHNT and CDR2 YYREEE (reference sequence). CDR3 length equals 13 residues. V was pared by 7 bases and J by 5 bases, with 14 bases between.

The chain employs TRBV7-6 and TRBJ2-7, with 8 bases lining up with TRBD2. The CDR3 consists of 15 residues. The germline V gene encodes CDR1 SGHVS and CDR2 FNYEAQ. V shed 1 base, J shed 7 bases, and the junction held 9 bases outside the gene matches. The CDR3 loop is CASSLEVAGSGEQYF. The CDR3 DNA is TGTGCCAGCAGCTTAGAGGTAGCGGGGTCAGGGGAGCAGTACTTC.

V and J are TRBV3-1 (or the pseudogene TRBV3-2) and TRBJ2-3; the match to TRBD2 covers 7 bases. This CDR3 has 15 amino acids. V was clipped by 1 base and J by 2 bases; unmatched bases: 3. Germline V gene lookup returns CDR1 LGHDT and CDR2 YNNKEL (reference sequence). The CDR3 region has the DNA TGTGCCAGCAGCCAAGCAGCGGGGAACACAGATACGCAGTATTTT. It translates to CASSQAAGNTDTQYF.

V and J are TRBV5-1 and TRBJ2-1, with TRBD2 matching 10 bases. The J segment lost 9 bases and the V segment lost 2 bases, leaving 8 bases of the junction unmatched. Germline CDR1 and CDR2: SGHRS and YFSETQ. The CDR3 extends over 15 amino acids. The CDR3 DNA reads as TGCGCCAGCAGCTTCTCAGCGGGGGGGCAGAGTGAGCAGTTCTTC. Its translation: CASSFSAGGQSEQFF.

The chain uses TRBV5-5 and TRBJ2-1; 9 positions agree with TRBD2. The CDR3 loop spans 16 amino acids. CDR1 and CDR2 from the germline V gene are SGHKS and YYEKEE (reference sequence). With 4 bases clipped from V and 6 bases from J, the junction kept 11 bases outside the gene matches. The CDR3 here is CASSQGVAGAANEQFF. CDR3 DNA: TGTGCCAGCAGCCAGGGTGTAGCGGGGGCCGCCAATGAGCAGTTCTTC.

The chain carries TRBV4-1 and TRBJ2-7; a weak D match, TRBD1 (6 bases). Germline lookup yields CDR1 MGHRA and CDR2 YSYEKL. CDR3 length: 15 amino acids. Trimming removed 2 bases at V and 1 base at J, with 12 bases between. CDR3 sequence (DNA): TGCGCCAGCAGCCAAACCGGGACACGATCCTACGAGCAGTACTTC. Translated: CASSQTGTRSYEQYF.

This clone was seen a single time. V gene TRBV7-2 combines with J gene TRBJ2-3; maybe TRBD2 (7 bases). The CDR3 has 15 residues. With 5 bases removed from V and 2 bases from J, the gap between germline ends came to 14 bases. Germline V lookup: CDR1 SGHTA, CDR2 FQGNSA. The CDR3 reads CASSVQAGATDTQYF. CDR3 DNA: TGTGCCAGCAGCGTCCAGGCGGGGGCCACAGATACGCAGTATTTT.

The chain links TRBV6-5 to TRBJ1-5; 7 positions agree with TRBD1. Germline loops: CDR1 MNHEY, CDR2 SVGAGI. V lost 5 bases, J lost 6 bases, and 10 bases stayed unmatched. The CDR3 loop spans 15 amino acids. CDR3 nucleotide sequence: TGTGCCAGCAGTACGGGGACAGCAGGGGGTCAGCCCCAGCATTTT. Protein sequence: CASSTGTAGGQPQHF.

V usage is TRBV5-1 and J usage is TRBJ2-5; 8 positions match TRBD2. The CDR3 has 15 residues. The germline V gene encodes CDR1 SGHRS and CDR2 YFSETQ. Trimming cost V 0 bases and J 2 bases; bases outside gene matches: 3. The CDR3 DNA sequence: TGCGCCAGCAGCTTGGCGGGGGGGCGGCAAGAGACCCAGTACTTC. Amino acid sequence: CASSLAGGRQETQYF.

The rearrangement uses TRBV18 and TRBJ1-2; 9 bases are a match to TRBD1. The J segment lost 7 bases and the V segment lost 0 bases, leaving 6 bases of the junction unmatched. Per the germline V gene, CDR1 is KGHSH and CDR2 is LQKENI. The CDR3 loop spans 15 amino acids. The CDR3 reads CASSPPGQGSSGYTF. The CDR3 DNA is TGTGCCAGCTCACCACCGGGACAGGGTTCTTCTGGCTACACCTTC.

The rearrangement links TRBV10-3 to TRBJ1-5; 10 bases line up with TRBD1. The CDR3 has 14 residues. CDR1 is ENHRY, CDR2 SYGVKD, per germline. Losses at the gene ends were 6 bases for V and 6 bases for J; bases not matched to a gene: 5. This CDR3 is CAIRGQGRGQPQHF. CDR3 coding DNA: TGTGCCATCAGGGGACAGGGGAGAGGTCAGCCCCAGCATTTT.

The rearrangement joins TRBV6-5 to TRBJ2-5, with 9 bases lining up with TRBD2. The CDR3 consists of 15 residues. Germline loops: CDR1 MNHEY, CDR2 SVGAGI. Trimming at V came to 3 bases and at J to 3 bases, leaving 5 bases not matched to a gene. The CDR3 protein is CASSYAGGREETQYF. The CDR3 DNA reads TGTGCCAGCAGTTATGCGGGGGGGAGGGAAGAGACCCAGTACTTC.

This sequence joins TRBV10-3 and TRBJ2-1; D is perhaps TRBD2 (6 bases). V was trimmed by 3 bases and J by 3 bases, leaving 12 bases between them. The germline V gene has CDR1 ENHRY and CDR2 SYGVKD. The CDR3 has 15 residues. For the CDR3, the DNA is TGTGCCATCAGTGACCGGACGGGGGACTACAATGAGCAGTTCTTC. Residues: CAISDRTGDYNEQFF.

The rearrangement uses TRBV5-1 and TRBJ2-7; D gene unclear. CDR1 is SGHRS and CDR2 is YFSETQ in the germline V gene. This CDR3 spans 14 amino acids. V lost 4 bases and J 0 bases, leaving 11 bases between the germline ends. CDR3 bases: TGCGCCAGCAGCGTATCGGCTAGCTCCTACGAGCAGTACTTC. Amino acid sequence: CASSVSASSYEQYF.

The chain carries TRBV4-1 and TRBJ1-5; D ambiguous. Deletions cut 1 base from V and 0 bases from J, with 13 bases between. The CDR3 spans 17 residues. Germline values: CDR1 MGHRA, CDR2 YSYEKL. In nucleotides, the CDR3 is TGCGCCAGCAGCCAAGTTACTACCCGATATAGCAATCAGCCCCAGCATTTT. This sequence encodes CASSQVTTRYSNQPQHF.

The chain employs TRBV18 and TRBJ2-7, with 9 bases that match TRBD2. The J segment lost 4 bases and the V segment lost 5 bases, leaving 12 bases of the junction unmatched. The CDR3 is 16 amino acids. Germline V lookup: CDR1 KGHSH, CDR2 LQKENI. Written as DNA, the CDR3 is TGTGCCAGCTCAGATGGACGATCGGGACTAGCTTACGAGCAGTACTTC. As protein: CASSDGRSGLAYEQYF. Complete variable domain (other parts from reference TRBV18 and TRBJ2-7): NAGVMQNPRHLVRRRGQEARLRCSPMKGHSHVYWYRQLPEEGLKFMVYLQKENIIDESGMPKERFSAEFPKEGPSILRIQQVVRGDSAAYFCASSDGRSGLAYEQYFGPGTRLTVT.

The chain employs TRBV6-5 and TRBJ2-7, with D possibly TRBD2 on 7 matching bases. Trimming took off 2 bases at V and 5 bases at J, with 13 bases between the two ends. The CDR3 is 14 residues long. The germline CDR1 and CDR2 sequences are MNHEY and SVGAGI. CDR3 region: CASSYGGAEHEQYF. CDR3 nucleotides: TGTGCCAGCAGTTACGGGGGGGCGGAGCACGAGCAGTACTTC.